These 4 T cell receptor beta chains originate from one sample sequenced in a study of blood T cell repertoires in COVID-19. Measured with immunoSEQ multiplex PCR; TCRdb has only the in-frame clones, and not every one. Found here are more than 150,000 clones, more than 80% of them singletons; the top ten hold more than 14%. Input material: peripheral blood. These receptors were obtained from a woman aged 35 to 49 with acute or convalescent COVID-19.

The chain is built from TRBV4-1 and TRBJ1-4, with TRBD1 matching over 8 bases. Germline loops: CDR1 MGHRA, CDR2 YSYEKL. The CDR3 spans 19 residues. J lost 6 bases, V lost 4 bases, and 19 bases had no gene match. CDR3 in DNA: TGCGCCAGCAGCCGAAAACCCCGGCTCTGGGACAGGTTGGATGAAAAACTGTTTTTT. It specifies CASSRKPRLWDRLDEKLFF.

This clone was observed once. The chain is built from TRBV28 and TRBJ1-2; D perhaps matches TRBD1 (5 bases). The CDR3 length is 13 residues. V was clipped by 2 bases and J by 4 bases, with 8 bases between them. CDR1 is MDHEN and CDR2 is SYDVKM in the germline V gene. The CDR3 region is CASSLQGSYGYTF. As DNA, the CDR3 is TGTGCCAGCAGTTTACAGGGCAGCTATGGCTACACCTTC.

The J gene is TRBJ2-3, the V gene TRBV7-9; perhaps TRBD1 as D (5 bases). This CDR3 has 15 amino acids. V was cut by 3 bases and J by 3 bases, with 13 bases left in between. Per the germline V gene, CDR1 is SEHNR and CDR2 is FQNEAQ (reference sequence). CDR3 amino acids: CASSLVQGGTDTQYF. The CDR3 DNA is TGTGCCAGCAGCTTGGTGCAGGGTGGTACAGATACGCAGTATTTT.

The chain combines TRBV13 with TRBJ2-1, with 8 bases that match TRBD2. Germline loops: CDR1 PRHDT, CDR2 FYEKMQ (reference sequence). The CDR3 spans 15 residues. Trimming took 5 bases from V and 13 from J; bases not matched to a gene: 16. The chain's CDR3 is CASSPHAGTSTSQFF. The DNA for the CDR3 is TGTGCCAGCAGCCCCCACGCCGGGACTAGTACCTCCCAGTTCTTC.